Shown below are 18 T cell receptor beta chains from a single sample sequenced in a study of OX40 agonist ivuxolimab in advanced cancers. Profiled with immunoSEQ multiplex PCR; TCRdb holds only in-frame clones, not every one. The sample lists about 72,000 clones, roughly 87% occurring once. This sample comprised CD4+ or CD8+ T cells sorted from blood, obtained in a trial of the OX40 agonist ivuxolimab. The receptors come from an adult with an advanced solid tumor such as melanoma, head and neck, liver or kidney cancer.

This chain connects TRBV5-1 to TRBJ1-4, with 10 bases identical to TRBD1. This CDR3 region has 15 residues. Germline V gene data show CDR1 as SGHRS and CDR2 as YFSETQ. V lost 5 bases and J lost 5; bases outside the gene matches: 6. The CDR3 region is CASRTGTGENEKLFF. The CDR3 nucleotides read TGCGCCAGCAGGACGGGGACAGGGGAGAATGAAAAACTGTTTTTT.

At least ten counts were recorded for this clone. The chain links TRBV12-5 to TRBJ1-1; TRBD1 might be the D (6 bases). CDR3 length: 14 residues. V dropped 6 bases and J dropped 4 bases, with 15 bases sitting between them. The germline CDR1 and CDR2 sequences are LGHNT and FRNRAP. The CDR3 loop reads CASGGRTVGTEAFF. CDR3 nucleotide sequence: TGTGCTAGTGGGGGCAGGACAGTAGGCACTGAAGCTTTCTTT.

This clone was observed a handful of times. This sequence joins TRBV21-1 and TRBJ2-7; the DNA was not used to check the table's D call, TRBD2. TRBV21-1 is shown as a pseudogene. The CDR3 contains 12 residues. CDR3 amino acids: CASSTRTYEQYF. The CDR3 DNA reads TGTGCCAGCAGCACTAGGACCTACGAGCAGTACTTC.

This clone was detected only a few times. This chain links TRBV30 with TRBJ2-1; the D gene could be TRBD1 or TRBD2 (6 bases each). V was cut by 5 bases and J by 10 bases, with 21 bases left in between. The CDR3 runs 14 residues. From germline, CDR1 is GTSNPN and CDR2 SVGIG (reference sequence). In DNA form, the CDR3 reads TGTGCCTGGGGAGAGGGGGGCGGCACAGGGGAGCAGTTCTTC. Translating gives CAWGEGGGTGEQFF.

This clone has more than one count but fewer than ten. The J gene is TRBJ2-5, the V gene TRBV11-2, with unresolved D. The germline gives CDR1 SGHAT, CDR2 FQNNGV. The CDR3 loop spans 16 amino acids. The ends were cut back, 1 base at V and 5 bases at J, with 17 bases in the middle. The CDR3 DNA reads TGTGCCAGCAGCTTAGGCGCTTTTTCGGGCAGGGAGACCCAGTACTTC. Translated: CASSLGAFSGRETQYF.

This chain uses TRBV10-3 with TRBJ1-4, with a weak D call TRBD1 (5 bases). V lost 11 bases and J 0 bases, leaving 10 bases between the germline ends. CDR1 is ENHRY, CDR2 SYGVKD, per germline. The CDR3 totals 13 residues. The CDR3 DNA sequence: TGTGCCGCCAGACAGACAACTAATGAAAAACTGTTTTTT. Its protein is CAARQTTNEKLFF.

The chain recombines TRBV6-5 with TRBJ2-7, with a tentative D call TRBD2 (6 bases). There are 15 residues in the CDR3. Trimming removed 3 bases at V and 2 bases at J, with 14 bases between. CDR1 MNHEY and CDR2 SVGAGI come from the germline V gene. The CDR3 reads CASSYGFSGPYEQYF. CDR3 DNA: TGTGCCAGCAGTTATGGGTTTAGCGGACCCTACGAGCAGTACTTC.

The chain's CDR3 is CSVEQRPNTEAFF. CDR3 bases: TGCAGCGTAGAACAGAGGCCGAACACTGAAGCTTTCTTT. The rearrangement links TRBV29-1 to TRBJ1-1; D unclear. Per germline, CDR1 SQVTM and CDR2 ANQGSEA. This CDR3 is built from 13 residues. Trimming pared 6 bases from V and 1 base from J, leaving 12 bases between.

The chain joins TRBV5-1 to TRBJ1-1; 10 nucleotides agree with TRBD1. The CDR3 is 15 amino acids. The germline V gene encodes CDR1 SGHRS and CDR2 YFSETQ. After removal of 4 bases from V and 4 bases from J, the junction contained 7 bases not matched to a gene. CDR3 sequence: CASSVSWTGGTEAFF. The CDR3 DNA sequence: TGCGCCAGCAGCGTCAGTTGGACAGGGGGCACTGAAGCTTTCTTT.

The chain carries TRBV6-6 and TRBJ2-6; 9 nucleotides match TRBD1. The CDR3 consists of 16 residues. Germline V gives CDR1 MNHNY, CDR2 SVGAGI (reference sequence). Trimming at V came to 8 bases and at J to 4 bases, leaving 9 bases not matched to a gene. The CDR3 sequence: CASDPGQGSGANVLTF. The CDR3 region has the DNA TGTGCCAGCGACCCCGGACAGGGGTCGGGGGCCAACGTCCTGACTTTC.

The V gene is TRBV25-1, the J gene TRBJ2-7; D may be TRBD1 (6 bases). With 9 bases removed from V and 0 bases from J, the gap between germline ends came to 9 bases. The V gene's germline CDR1 is MGHDK and CDR2 SYGVNS. This CDR3 is 12 amino acids long. In DNA form, the CDR3 reads TGTGCCAGTTCAGGGGTCTCCTACGAGCAGTACTTC. Its translation: CASSGVSYEQYF.

V gene TRBV7-9 combines with J gene TRBJ2-1; no clear D. CDR3 length: 13 amino acids. V was cut by 2 bases and J by 2 bases, with 4 bases left in between. The germline V gene encodes CDR1 SEHNR and CDR2 FQNEAQ (reference sequence). CDR3 residues: CASSLIAYNEQFF. In nucleotides, the CDR3 is TGTGCCAGCAGCTTAATAGCCTACAATGAGCAGTTCTTC.

The genes are TRBV4-1 and TRBJ1-1; weak D call: TRBD1 (6 bases). The V gene's germline CDR1 is MGHRA and CDR2 YSYEKL. The CDR3 extends over 15 amino acids. Trimming shortened V by 1 base and J by 0 bases, and 9 bases separated the two germline ends. The CDR3 protein is CASSQGTALNTEAFF. The CDR3 DNA reads TGCGCCAGCAGCCAAGGGACAGCCTTGAACACTGAAGCTTTCTTT.

This chain joins TRBV4-1 and TRBJ2-1, with TRBD2 matching 7 bases. Germline V gene lookup returns CDR1 MGHRA and CDR2 YSYEKL. Trimming at V came to 8 bases and at J to 3 bases, leaving 4 bases not matched to a gene. This CDR3 contains 13 residues. CDR3 nucleotide sequence: TGCGCCAGCGCCCGGGGGGACTACAATGAGCAGTTCTTC. Amino acid sequence: CASARGDYNEQFF.

The chain recombines TRBV30 with TRBJ2-1, with TRBD2 matching over 10 bases. CDR1 is GTSNPN, CDR2 SVGIG, per germline (reference sequence). This CDR3 has 14 amino acids. The J segment lost 9 bases and the V segment lost 4 bases, leaving 9 bases of the junction unmatched. DNA for the CDR3: TGTGCCTGGAAGGGAGCGGGAGGGCACAGTGAGCAGTTCTTC. This encodes CAWKGAGGHSEQFF.

V is TRBV6-6 and J is TRBJ2-1; 9 bases are a match to TRBD2. The CDR3 sequence is 16 residues long. CDR1 and CDR2 (germline): MNHNY, SVGAGI (reference sequence). V was clipped by 4 bases and J by 7 bases; unmatched bases: 11. This CDR3 is CASSSNLAGPGNEQFF. CDR3 nucleotides: TGTGCCAGCAGTTCCAATCTAGCGGGACCGGGTAATGAGCAGTTCTTC.

This clone was recorded a few times. This same CDR3 is encoded by further DNA sequences in the sample. The chain employs TRBV2 and TRBJ2-7; D ambiguous. CDR3 length: 13 amino acids. Germline loops: CDR1 SNHLY, CDR2 FYNNEI. Trimming shortened V by 4 bases and J by 3 bases, and 10 bases separated the two germline ends. The CDR3 DNA sequence: TGTGCCAGCAGTGGTCAGGTAAACTACGAGCAGTACTTC. Encoded protein: CASSGQVNYEQYF. Combining the CDR3 with reference TRBV2 and TRBJ2-7 gives the whole variable domain EPEVTQTPSHQVTQMGQEVILRCVPISNHLYFYWYRQILGQKVEFLVSFYNNEISEKSEIFDDQFSVERPDGSNFTLKIRSTKLEDSAMYFCASSGQVNYEQYFGPGTRLTVT.

The CDR3 loop is CASSSQGFGELFF. In DNA, the CDR3 is TGTGCCAGCAGCTCACAGGGGTTCGGGGAGCTGTTTTTT. The gene calls are TRBV7-3 and TRBJ2-2, with 7 bases aligning to TRBD1. V gave up 4 bases and J gave up 7 bases; unmatched junction bases: 3. Germline-derived CDR1 and CDR2 are SGHTA and FQGTGA. The CDR3 length is 13 residues.